This T cell receptor (beta chain) originates from a study of human T cells and chemical hapten exposure (dated by TCRdb to about 2021). Concerning the study at large: Libraries were combined into a pool for sequencing, and differences in TCR yield between samples came mainly from small differences in library volumes within the pool. In alopecia patients, the study followed how the peripheral blood TCR repertoire changed in vivo over primary and secondary sensitization to diphenylcyclopropenone (DPC), a hapten. For every blood RNA sample, sequencing covered both the TCR alpha and TCR beta chains.

This specimen's time point label, per the study, means: healthy volunteer bleed at 6 weeks. Total RNA was isolated from unfractionated whole blood collected in Tempus Blood RNA tubes. A few healthy volunteers acted as controls for TCR sequencing and had blood drawn at day 0, 2 weeks and 6 weeks. What the authors observed across the whole study: After repeated subsampling, changes were observed in the strength of the expansion versus patch-test correlation and in the threshold at which the correlation became significant. The number of TCRs above 1 in 1000 frequency did not change with DPC sensitization; there was no evidence of global repertoire structure alterations.

The library was built by means of RACE. Instrument on record: NextSeq 500. During library preparation, unique molecular identifiers were attached to individual cDNA molecules so that TCRs could be counted in a quantitative, reproducible way. In the paper's pipeline: Samples had a median of around 92,000 TCRs, with a range from roughly 20,000 to 700,000. V, J and CDR3 annotation of the TCR reads was performed with the Decombinator software suite. Every sample was subsampled to the same number of TCRs (28,000) for the PS versus PT1 abundance plots. TCRs were defined as expanded if absent before sensitization and observed at least eight times at the 2-week time point. TCRdb reprocessed the public reads (quality trimming at Q25 with fastp, clone calling with MiXCR) and kept in-frame beta chains. Every distinct CDR3 protein forms one entry, paired with its most common genes and DNA. The V and J calls shown here were made by TCRdb, not taken from the authors' results. Present in this sample are about 65,000 distinct CDR3 sequences, under 7.5% of which were seen just once. Of the sample, around 3.6% is held by the ten largest clones.

Many counts were recorded for this clonotype. The antigen this receptor binds is unknown. The record has no base qualities; no much larger clone is one base away. The specimen sequenced was whole blood. The source is a female donor in good health. Some clones in this sample may be carry-over from other donors' samples.

The nucleotide sequence is given as TGCAGCGTTGACGGACTAGCGACCACAGATACGCAGTATTTT. This sequence encodes CSVDGLATTDTQYF. The receptor chain draws on TRBV29-1 and TRBJ2-3, with 9 bases aligning to TRBD2. V is trimmed back by 3 bases and J by 2 bases, and the junction contains 3 bases that no gene match accounts for. The CDR3 sequence holds 14 residues, the cysteine and phenylalanine included. Only the CDR3 part of the read is kept: 42 bases, read in frame from the first base. The germline V gene yields SQVTM for CDR1 and ANQGSEA for CDR2.